Below, 20 T cell receptor beta chains from the same sample are listed, as sequenced in a study of technical replicates of blood from a handful of donors. Data came from immunoSEQ multiplex PCR; TCRdb stores just in-frame clones and leaves some out. The sample consists of about 68,000 clones, around 97% of them appearing once. Sequencing was done on a sample of T cells isolated from PBMCs. These receptors all come from a human donor in good health.

The J gene is TRBJ2-5, the V gene TRBV4-3; 10 bases line up with TRBD2. V shed 3 bases, J shed 4 bases, and the junction held 11 bases outside the gene matches. The germline V gene has CDR1 LGHNA and CDR2 YSLEER. The CDR3 runs to 17 residues. This chain's CDR3 is CASSHDLAGELRETQYF. The DNA of the CDR3 is TGCGCCAGCAGCCATGACCTAGCGGGAGAACTGCGAGAGACCCAGTACTTC.

This chain uses TRBV5-5 with TRBJ2-7; D call uncertain. Germline V gene data show CDR1 as SGHKS and CDR2 as YYEKEE (reference sequence). V lost 5 bases and J 6 bases, leaving 15 bases between the germline ends. The CDR3 runs to 13 residues. DNA for the CDR3: TGTGCCAGCAGTCTGTCATTGGGCCCCGAGCAGTACTTC. It specifies CASSLSLGPEQYF. Based on the CDR3 plus reference TRBV5-5 and TRBJ2-7, the full variable domain is DAGVTQSPTHLIKTRGQQVTLRCSPISGHKSVSWYQQVLGQGPQFIFQYYEKEERGRGNFPDRFSARQFPNYSSELNVNALLLGDSALYLCASSLSLGPEQYFGPGTRLTVT.

The J gene is TRBJ2-3, the V gene TRBV20-1; 7 bases are a match to TRBD2. The CDR3 has 11 residues. Germline values: CDR1 DFQATT, CDR2 SNEGSKA (reference sequence). J lost 3 bases, V lost 7 bases, and 1 base had no gene match. CDR3 sequence: CSVAGTDTQYF. The CDR3 DNA follows: TGCAGTGTAGCGGGTACAGATACGCAGTATTTT.

CDR3 sequence reads: CATSRVGGSGTQYF. CDR3 nucleotide sequence: TGTGCCACCAGCAGAGTCGGGGGGTCGGGTACGCAGTATTTT. The chain employs TRBV15 and TRBJ2-3; 7 bases align to TRBD2. V gave up 1 base and J gave up 8 bases; unmatched junction bases: 6. From germline, CDR1 is LNHNV and CDR2 YYDKDF (reference sequence). The CDR3 is 14 amino acids. Full variable domain (rest looked up from reference TRBV15 and TRBJ2-3): DAMVIQNPRYQVTQFGKPVTLSCSQTLNHNVMYWYQQKSSQAPKLLFHYYDKDFNNEADTPDNFQSRRPNTSFCFLDIRSPGLGDTAMYLCATSRVGGSGTQYFGPGTRLTVL.

This chain joins TRBV28 and TRBJ1-1, with D uncertain. The CDR3 consists of 15 residues. Germline V gene lookup returns CDR1 MDHEN and CDR2 SYDVKM. V lost 5 bases, J lost 3 bases, and 16 bases lay in between. The CDR3 protein is CASSTISVRHTEAFF. In DNA form, the CDR3 reads TGTGCCAGCAGTACGATTTCCGTGCGGCACACTGAAGCTTTCTTT.

CDR3 in DNA: TGTGCCAGCAGCTCTTGGGGGGGGATCGACGAGCAGTACTTC. Translating gives CASSSWGGIDEQYF. The V call is TRBV5-4, the J call TRBJ2-7; TRBD2 aligns across 7 bases. With 3 bases clipped from V and 5 bases from J, the junction kept 8 bases outside the gene matches. CDR3 length: 14 amino acids. The germline gives CDR1 SGHNT, CDR2 YYREEE (reference sequence).

V is TRBV7-9 and J is TRBJ2-7; the D gene is possibly TRBD1 (6 bases). Per the germline V gene, CDR1 is SEHNR and CDR2 is FQNEAQ (reference sequence). V shed 5 bases and J shed 5 bases, with 19 bases lying between them. The CDR3 runs 15 residues. The CDR3 nucleotides read TGTGCCAGCAGCAAATCCGGGACAATCCGGGACGAGCAGTACTTC. It yields the protein CASSKSGTIRDEQYF.

The chain recombines TRBV6-1 with TRBJ2-7; D unresolved. The V and J ends lost 4 bases and 4 bases respectively, with 8 bases between them. CDR3 length equals 12 residues. The V gene's germline CDR1 is MNHNS and CDR2 SASEGT. The CDR3 bases are TGTGCCAGCAGTGCATTTAGATACGAGCAGTACTTC. Translated, it gives CASSAFRYEQYF.

The chain carries TRBV5-4 and TRBJ1-2; D unclear. This CDR3 spans 12 amino acids. V dropped 1 base and J dropped 5 bases, with 6 bases sitting between them. The germline CDR1 and CDR2 sequences are SGHNT and YYREEE (reference sequence). The CDR3 coding sequence is TGTGCCAGCAGCTTGTCGGAGTATGGCTACACCTTC. It specifies CASSLSEYGYTF.

The chain combines TRBV6-5 with TRBJ1-3; D might be TRBD1 (5 bases). This CDR3 has 14 amino acids. The germline CDR1 and CDR2 sequences are MNHEY and SVGAGI. Trimming shortened V by 6 bases and J by 2 bases, and 11 bases separated the two germline ends. The CDR3 reads CASSDDSAGNTIYF. The CDR3 DNA is TGTGCCAGCAGCGATGACAGTGCTGGAAACACCATATATTTT.

The rearrangement links TRBV6-6 to TRBJ2-7; 10 bases match TRBD2. From germline, CDR1 is MNHNY and CDR2 SVGAGI (reference sequence). The V gene end was trimmed by 8 bases and the J gene end by 7 bases; junction bases not matched to a gene: 8. This CDR3 is built from 13 residues. The CDR3 DNA is TGTGCCAGCTCCCTAGCGGGAGCACGGGAGCAGTACTTC. Encoded protein: CASSLAGAREQYF.

This chain joins TRBV28 and TRBJ1-1; D possibly corresponds to TRBD1 (6 bases). CDR3 length: 13 residues. V lost 6 bases to trimming and J lost 4 bases, with 12 bases between them. The germline V gene has CDR1 MDHEN and CDR2 SYDVKM. CDR3 coding DNA: TGTGCCAGCAGATCAGGGGTCGGCACTGAAGCTTTCTTT. This sequence encodes CASRSGVGTEAFF.

The chain uses TRBV6-6 and TRBJ2-5; TRBD2 matches at 7 bases. Germline V gene sequence: CDR1 MNHNY, CDR2 SVGAGI (reference sequence). This CDR3 is built from 14 residues. Losses at the gene ends were 6 bases for V and 5 bases for J; bases not matched to a gene: 9. The CDR3 nucleotides read TGTGCCAGCAGGACTAGCCCGAACGGGGAGACCCAGTACTTC. Protein: CASRTSPNGETQYF.

The chain couples TRBV28 to TRBJ2-6, with D perhaps TRBD1 (6 bases). In germline, CDR1 is MDHEN, CDR2 SYDVKM. V was pared by 3 bases and J by 1 base, with 10 bases between. The CDR3 sequence is 16 residues long. This CDR3 reads CASSLGHASGANVLTF. DNA of the CDR3: TGTGCCAGCAGTTTGGGACACGCTTCTGGGGCCAACGTCCTGACTTTC.

This rearrangement joins TRBV6-6 to TRBJ2-7; tentatively, D is TRBD2 (5 bases). CDR3 size: 16 residues. V lost 4 bases and J 3 bases, leaving 19 bases between the germline ends. Germline CDR1 and CDR2: MNHNY and SVGAGI (reference sequence). The CDR3 DNA sequence: TGTGCCAGCAGTTCAGGACTCCTACGACCACACTACGAGCAGTACTTC. It yields the protein CASSSGLLRPHYEQYF.

CDR3 loop: CASSRTGTTPSNEKLFF. The CDR3, as DNA: TGTGCCAGCAGCCGGACAGGGACCACCCCGTCTAATGAAAAACTGTTTTTT. The chain is built from TRBV4-2 and TRBJ1-4; 8 positions agree with TRBD1. Germline V CDR1 and CDR2: LGHNA, YNFKEQ. J lost 3 bases, V lost 4 bases, and 10 bases had no gene match. This CDR3 spans 17 amino acids.

The chain uses TRBV6-1 and TRBJ2-5; 9 nucleotides agree with TRBD1. Germline-derived CDR1 and CDR2 are MNHNS and SASEGT. V dropped 6 bases and J dropped 5; count of bases not matched to a gene: 7. The CDR3 is made up of 14 amino acids. Here the CDR3 reads CASRKDRGVETQYF. The CDR3 bases are TGTGCCAGCAGGAAGGACAGGGGAGTTGAGACCCAGTACTTC.

The chain recombines TRBV19 with TRBJ1-2; 9 nucleotides match TRBD1. Germline CDR1 reads LNHDA; CDR2 reads SQIVND (reference sequence). J gave up 8 bases and V 7 bases, and 8 bases lay outside the gene matches. CDR3 length equals 13 residues. Here the CDR3 reads CASTTTGGQGYTF. DNA of the CDR3: TGTGCCAGTACCACTACAGGGGGCCAGGGCTACACCTTC.

The gene calls are TRBV5-6 and TRBJ1-3, with 9 bases that match TRBD1. The trim removed 4 bases at V and 10 bases at J, leaving 9 bases unmatched. This CDR3 has 14 amino acids. Germline loops: CDR1 SGHDT, CDR2 YYEEEE. CDR3 amino acids: CASSAGTGFLTIYF. The CDR3 region has the DNA TGTGCCAGCAGCGCCGGGACAGGGTTTCTTACCATATATTTT.

The rearrangement joins TRBV11-2 to TRBJ2-6; D is unclear. The CDR3 loop spans 15 amino acids. The germline V gene has CDR1 SGHAT and CDR2 FQNNGV. V lost 5 bases and J 0 bases, leaving 8 bases between the germline ends. The CDR3 nucleotides are TGTGCCAGCAGCCTTGTTTCCTCTGGGGCCAACGTCCTGACTTTC. Encoded protein: CASSLVSSGANVLTF.